This TCR beta chain was sequenced in a study of blood T cells in healthy people across ages. With a J-beta primer mix and a sample-barcoded 5' primer, a second PCR ran 7 to 11 cycles. Via MiXCR, TCRdb re-called the 5' RACE reads, giving one row per CDR3 protein. The data hold roughly 1.4 million distinct CDR3 sequences, with approximately 60% observed a single time. V was trimmed by 3 bases and J by 5 bases, leaving 14 bases between them. This CDR3 has 14 residues. From germline, CDR1 is MNHEY and CDR2 SMNVEV (reference sequence). This clonotype has a handful of counts. The receptor comes from a man younger than 35 in good health. This chain links TRBV27 with TRBJ2-7; D possibly uses TRBD1 or TRBD2 (5 bases each). The sample taken for sequencing was blood. This chain's CDR3 is CASSFGTEPHEQYF. Written as DNA, the CDR3 is TGTGCCAGCAGTTTCGGGACGGAGCCCCACGAGCAGTACTTC.